The 14 T cell receptor beta chains below come from one sample, sequenced in a study of blood T cell repertoires in COVID-19. Some clones are missing from TCRdb's copy, which holds only in-frame ones; the method was immunoSEQ multiplex PCR. This table has under 70,000 clones, roughly 85% appearing once. The specimen sequenced was peripheral blood. All receptors come from a woman aged 55-70 years with COVID-19, enrolled during active disease.

This chain's CDR3 is CASSSGTGGGNQPQHF. The CDR3 bases are TGCGCCAGCAGCTCGGGGACAGGAGGCGGCAATCAGCCCCAGCATTTT. The chain links TRBV5-1 to TRBJ1-5, with TRBD1 matching 8 bases. CDR1 is SGHRS and CDR2 is YFSETQ in the germline V gene. The CDR3 has 16 residues. V lost 3 bases, J lost 2 bases, and 7 bases stayed unmatched. The full variable domain, its missing parts supplied by reference TRBV5-1 and TRBJ1-5, is KAGVTQTPRYLIKTRGQQVTLSCSPISGHRSVSWYQQTPGQGLQFLFEYFSETQRNKGNFPGRFSGRQFSNSRSEMNVSTLELGDSALYLCASSSGTGGGNQPQHFGDGTRLSIL.

This clone has a single count. The V call is TRBV5-4, the J call TRBJ2-3; weak D call: TRBD1 (5 bases). The V and J ends lost 2 bases and 2 bases respectively, with 18 bases between them. This CDR3 has 17 residues. Germline CDR1 and CDR2: SGHNT and YYREEE (reference sequence). CDR3 bases: TGTGCCAGCAGCTTCTCTGTAGGTGTAGGGGCCACAGATACGCAGTATTTT. This encodes CASSFSVGVGATDTQYF.

The chain employs TRBV7-2 and TRBJ1-5; D is undetermined. The CDR3 spans 15 residues. The germline CDR1 and CDR2 sequences are SGHTA and FQGNSA. The V end was cut by 1 base, the J end by 0 bases, with 7 bases between. The CDR3 region is CASSLVRDSNQPQHF. The CDR3 nucleotides are TGTGCCAGCAGCTTAGTACGCGATAGCAATCAGCCCCAGCATTTT.

The chain recombines TRBV7-8 with TRBJ2-1; TRBD2 matches at 9 bases. The CDR3 is 15 residues long. The V gene end was trimmed by 3 bases and the J gene end by 6 bases; junction bases not matched to a gene: 6. CDR1 and CDR2 from the germline V gene are SGHVS and FQNEAQ. CDR3 coding DNA: TGTGCCAGCAGCTTTGCCCTAGCGGGATTCAATGAGCAGTTCTTC. Translating it yields CASSFALAGFNEQFF. Using reference TRBV7-8 and TRBJ2-1 for the parts outside the CDR3, the full variable domain is GAGVSQSPRYKVAKRGQDVALRCDPISGHVSLFWYQQALGQGPEFLTYFQNEAQLDKSGLPSDRFFAERPEGSVSTLKIQRTQQEDSAVYLCASSFALAGFNEQFFGPGTRLTVL.

The chain joins TRBV7-9 to TRBJ2-7, with D unclear. V lost 6 bases to trimming and J lost 4 bases, with 13 bases between them. This CDR3 region has 13 residues. Germline V gene data show CDR1 as SEHNR and CDR2 as FQNEAQ (reference sequence). DNA of the CDR3: TGTGCCAGCAGGCCCCTCCTGGAGTACGAGCAGTACTTC. It yields the protein CASRPLLEYEQYF.

With regard to this clone: This same CDR3 is encoded by further DNA sequences in the sample. The chain is built from TRBV7-9 and TRBJ1-1; tentative D call: TRBD1 (6 bases). Germline V gene data show CDR1 as SEHNR and CDR2 as FQNEAQ (reference sequence). The CDR3 is made up of 14 amino acids. V lost 1 base and J lost 0, with 6 bases in between. CDR3 coding DNA: TGTGCCAGCAGCTTAGGGACAGTGAACACTGAAGCTTTCTTT. Amino acid sequence: CASSLGTVNTEAFF.

The rearrangement uses TRBV6-5 and TRBJ1-3; no firm D call. Trimming took 6 bases from V and 8 from J, leaving 17 bases between them. Germline CDR1 MNHEY, CDR2 SVGAGI. The CDR3 has 14 residues. The CDR3 nucleotides are TGTGCCAGCAGAGAGGGTGTCTCCGGGGACACCATATATTTT. Amino acids: CASREGVSGDTIYF.

This rearrangement joins TRBV4-3 to TRBJ2-1, with 8 bases lining up with TRBD2. The CDR3 contains 17 residues. Germline assignment: CDR1 LGHNA and CDR2 YSLEER. V shed 0 bases, J shed 3 bases, and the junction held 7 bases outside the gene matches. CDR3 amino acids: CASSQEGLGSVYNEQFF. Here the CDR3 DNA reads TGCGCCAGCAGCCAAGAGGGACTAGGTAGCGTCTACAATGAGCAGTTCTTC.

This chain links TRBV4-3 with TRBJ2-5; 11 bases match TRBD1. The J segment lost 7 bases and the V segment lost 4 bases, leaving 5 bases of the junction unmatched. Looked up from germline, CDR1 is LGHNA and CDR2 is YSLEER. This CDR3 spans 14 amino acids. This chain's CDR3 is CASSPGQGVGTQYF. The CDR3 bases are TGCGCCAGCAGCCCGGGACAGGGGGTAGGGACCCAGTACTTC.

V is TRBV4-2 and J is TRBJ2-3; D perhaps matches TRBD1 (5 bases). This CDR3 contains 15 residues. Germline CDR1 LGHNA, CDR2 YNFKEQ. Trimming removed 0 bases from V and 2 bases from J, with 9 bases in between. The CDR3 DNA reads as TGTGCCAGCAGCCAAGAGACAGTTTCCACAGATACGCAGTATTTT. Its protein is CASSQETVSTDTQYF.

The chain combines TRBV11-3 with TRBJ2-7, with no clear D. CDR1 is SGHNT, CDR2 YENEEA, per germline. The CDR3 loop spans 13 amino acids. V shed 8 bases and J shed 0 bases, with 11 bases lying between them. As DNA, the CDR3 is TGTGCCAGCCAAACTGTAAGCTCCTACGAGCAGTACTTC. Amino acid sequence: CASQTVSSYEQYF.

This chain joins TRBV7-2 and TRBJ1-2, with D perhaps TRBD1 (5 bases). Germline V CDR1 and CDR2: SGHTA, FQGNSA. Trimming took off 2 bases at V and 4 bases at J, with 11 bases between the two ends. The CDR3 is made up of 14 amino acids. CDR3 nucleotide sequence: TGTGCCAGCAGCTTAACCCAGGGATTCTATGGCTACACCTTC. It encodes CASSLTQGFYGYTF.

This clone appeared a single time. This chain uses TRBV9 with TRBJ2-3; 9 bases match TRBD2. The CDR3 covers 16 residues. The V segment lost 3 bases and the J segment 1 base; nucleotides outside the gene matches: 6. CDR1 is SGDLS and CDR2 is YYNGEE in the germline V gene. The CDR3 protein is CASSDSSGTGTDTQYF. Written as DNA, the CDR3 is TGTGCCAGCAGCGATTCTAGCGGGACCGGCACAGATACGCAGTATTTT.

V gene TRBV3-1 (or the pseudogene TRBV3-2) combines with J gene TRBJ1-6; D is ambiguous. Looked up from germline, CDR1 is LGHDT and CDR2 is YNNKEL (reference sequence). Trimming removed 1 base at V and 7 bases at J, with 23 bases between. The CDR3 extends over 19 amino acids. In DNA form, the CDR3 reads TGTGCCAGCAGCCAAGGCAAAGCTTTGACCGAGGCCCTAAATTCACCCCTCCACTTT. Translating it yields CASSQGKALTEALNSPLHF.